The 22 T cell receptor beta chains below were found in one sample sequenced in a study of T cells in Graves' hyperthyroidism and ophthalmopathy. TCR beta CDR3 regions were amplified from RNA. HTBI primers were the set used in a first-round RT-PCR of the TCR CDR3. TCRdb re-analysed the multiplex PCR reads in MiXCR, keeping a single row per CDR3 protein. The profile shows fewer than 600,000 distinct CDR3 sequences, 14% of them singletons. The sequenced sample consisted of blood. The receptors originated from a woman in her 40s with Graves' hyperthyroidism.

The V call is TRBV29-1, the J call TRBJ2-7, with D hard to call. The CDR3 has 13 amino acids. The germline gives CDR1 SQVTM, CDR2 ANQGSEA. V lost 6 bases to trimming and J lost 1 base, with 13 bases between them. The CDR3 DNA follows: TGCAGCGTGCGTAGCAGGCCGTCCTACGAGCAGTACTTC. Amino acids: CSVRSRPSYEQYF.

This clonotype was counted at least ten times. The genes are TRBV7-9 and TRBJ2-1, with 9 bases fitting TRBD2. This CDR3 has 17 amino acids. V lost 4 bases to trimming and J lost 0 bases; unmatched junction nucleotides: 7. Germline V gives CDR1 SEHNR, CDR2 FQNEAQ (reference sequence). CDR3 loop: CASSSRLAESSYNEQFF. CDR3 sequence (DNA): TGTGCCAGCAGCTCCCGACTAGCGGAGAGCTCCTACAATGAGCAGTTCTTC.

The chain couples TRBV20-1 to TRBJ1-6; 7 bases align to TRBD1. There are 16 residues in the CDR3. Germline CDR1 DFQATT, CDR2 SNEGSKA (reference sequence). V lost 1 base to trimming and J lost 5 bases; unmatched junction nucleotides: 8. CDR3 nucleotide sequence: TGCAGTGCTAGAGGTTCCGGGACAGTTAATAATTCACCCCTCCACTTT. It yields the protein CSARGSGTVNNSPLHF.

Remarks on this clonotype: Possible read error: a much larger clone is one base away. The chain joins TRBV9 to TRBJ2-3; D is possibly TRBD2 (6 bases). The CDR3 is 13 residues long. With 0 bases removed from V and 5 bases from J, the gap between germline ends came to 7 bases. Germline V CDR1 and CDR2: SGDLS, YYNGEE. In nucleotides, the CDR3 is TGTGCCAGCAGCGTAGCGGGAGAAGATACGCAGTATTTT. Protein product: CASSVAGEDTQYF.

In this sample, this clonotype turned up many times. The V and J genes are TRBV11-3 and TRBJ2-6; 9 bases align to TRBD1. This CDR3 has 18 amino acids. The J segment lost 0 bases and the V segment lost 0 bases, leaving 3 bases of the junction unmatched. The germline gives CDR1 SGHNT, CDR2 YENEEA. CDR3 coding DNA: TGTGCCAGCAGCTTAGATTGGGACAGGGCCTCTGGGGCCAACGTCCTGACTTTC. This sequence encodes CASSLDWDRASGANVLTF.

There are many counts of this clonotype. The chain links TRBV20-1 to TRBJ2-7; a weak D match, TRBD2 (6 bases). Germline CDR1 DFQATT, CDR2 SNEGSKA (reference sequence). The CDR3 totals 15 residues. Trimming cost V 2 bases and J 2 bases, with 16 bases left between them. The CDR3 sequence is CSARLAEDIPYEQYF. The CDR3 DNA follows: TGCAGTGCTAGATTAGCGGAAGACATCCCCTACGAGCAGTACTTC.

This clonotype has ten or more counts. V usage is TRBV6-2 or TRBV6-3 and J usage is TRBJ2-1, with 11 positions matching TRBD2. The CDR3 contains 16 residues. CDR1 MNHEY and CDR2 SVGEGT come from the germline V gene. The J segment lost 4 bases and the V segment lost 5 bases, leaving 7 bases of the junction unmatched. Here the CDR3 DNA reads TGTGCCAGCAGTCCTGCTAGCGGGAGGTTGTACAATGAGCAGTTCTTC. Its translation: CASSPASGRLYNEQFF.

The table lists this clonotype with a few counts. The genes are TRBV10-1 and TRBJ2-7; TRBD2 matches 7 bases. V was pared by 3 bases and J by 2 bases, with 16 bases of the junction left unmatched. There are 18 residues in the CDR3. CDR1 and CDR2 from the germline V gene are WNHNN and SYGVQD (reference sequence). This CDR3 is CASSEPKPVREYPYEQYF. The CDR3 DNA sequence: TGCGCCAGCAGTGAACCCAAACCCGTGCGGGAGTACCCCTACGAGCAGTACTTC.

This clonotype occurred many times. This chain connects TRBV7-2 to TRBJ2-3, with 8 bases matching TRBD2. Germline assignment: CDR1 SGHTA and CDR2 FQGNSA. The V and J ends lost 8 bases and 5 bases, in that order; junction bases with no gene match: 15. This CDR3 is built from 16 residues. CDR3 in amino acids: CASGARAGAVRDTQYF. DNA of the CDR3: TGTGCCAGCGGAGCCAGAGCGGGAGCCGTTAGAGATACGCAGTATTTT.

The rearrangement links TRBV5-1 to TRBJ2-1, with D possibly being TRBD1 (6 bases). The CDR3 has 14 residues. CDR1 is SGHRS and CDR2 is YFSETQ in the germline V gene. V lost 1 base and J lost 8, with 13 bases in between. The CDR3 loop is CASSLPQGTDEQFF. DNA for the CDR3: TGCGCCAGCAGCTTGCCACAGGGCACCGATGAGCAGTTCTTC.

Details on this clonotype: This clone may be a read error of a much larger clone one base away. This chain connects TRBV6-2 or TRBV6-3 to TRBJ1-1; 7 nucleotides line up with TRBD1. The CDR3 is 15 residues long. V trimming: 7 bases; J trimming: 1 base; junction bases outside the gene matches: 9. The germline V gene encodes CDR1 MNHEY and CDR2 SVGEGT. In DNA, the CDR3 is TGTGCCAGCACTAGAAGGGGACAGCAGAACACTGAAGCTTTCTTT. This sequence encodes CASTRRGQQNTEAFF.

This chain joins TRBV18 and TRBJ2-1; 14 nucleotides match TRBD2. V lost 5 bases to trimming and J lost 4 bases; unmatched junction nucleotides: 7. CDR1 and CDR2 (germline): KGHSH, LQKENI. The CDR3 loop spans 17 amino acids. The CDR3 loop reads CASSSGLAGDSYNEQFF. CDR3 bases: TGTGCCAGCTCATCGGGACTAGCGGGAGACTCTTACAATGAGCAGTTCTTC.

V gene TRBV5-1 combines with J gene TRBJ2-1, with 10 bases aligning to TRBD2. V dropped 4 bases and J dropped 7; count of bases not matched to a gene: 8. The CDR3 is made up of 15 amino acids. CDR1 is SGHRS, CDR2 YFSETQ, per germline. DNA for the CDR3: TGCGCCAGCAGCAGCCCAGGGACTAGCGAGAATGAGCAGTTCTTC. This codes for CASSSPGTSENEQFF. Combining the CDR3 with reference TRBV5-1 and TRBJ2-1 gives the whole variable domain KAGVTQTPRYLIKTRGQQVTLSCSPISGHRSVSWYQQTPGQGLQFLFEYFSETQRNKGNFPGRFSGRQFSNSRSEMNVSTLELGDSALYLCASSSPGTSENEQFFGPGTRLTVL.

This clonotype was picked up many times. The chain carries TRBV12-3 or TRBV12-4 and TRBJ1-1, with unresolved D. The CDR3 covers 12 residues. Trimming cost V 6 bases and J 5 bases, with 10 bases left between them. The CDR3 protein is CASRGTGTEAFF. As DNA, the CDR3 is TGTGCCAGCAGAGGAACTGGGACTGAAGCTTTCTTT.

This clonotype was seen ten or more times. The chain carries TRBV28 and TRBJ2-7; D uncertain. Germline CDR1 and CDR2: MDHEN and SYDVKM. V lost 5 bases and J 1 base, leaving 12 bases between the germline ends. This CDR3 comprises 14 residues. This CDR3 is CASSPDTLSYEQYF. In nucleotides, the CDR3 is TGTGCCAGCAGTCCTGACACCTTATCCTACGAGCAGTACTTC.

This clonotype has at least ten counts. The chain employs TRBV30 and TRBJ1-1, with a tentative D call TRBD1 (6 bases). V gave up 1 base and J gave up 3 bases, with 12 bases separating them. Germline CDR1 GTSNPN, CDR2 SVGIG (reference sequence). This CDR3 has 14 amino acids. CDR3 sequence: CAWSEDSRDTEAFF. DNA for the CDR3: TGTGCCTGGAGTGAGGACAGCCGAGACACTGAAGCTTTCTTT.

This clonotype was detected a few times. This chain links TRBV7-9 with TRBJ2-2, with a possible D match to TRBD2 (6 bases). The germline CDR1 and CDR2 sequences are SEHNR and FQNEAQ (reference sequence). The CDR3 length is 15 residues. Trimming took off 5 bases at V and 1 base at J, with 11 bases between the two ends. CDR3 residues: CASSTRERNTGELFF. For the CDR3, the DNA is TGTGCCAGCAGCACCCGGGAGAGGAACACCGGGGAGCTGTTTTTT.

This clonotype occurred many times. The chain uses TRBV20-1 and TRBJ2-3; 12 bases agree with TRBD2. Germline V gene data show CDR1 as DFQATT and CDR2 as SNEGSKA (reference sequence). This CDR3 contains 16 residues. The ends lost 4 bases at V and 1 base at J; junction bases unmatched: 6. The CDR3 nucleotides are TGCAGTGCTATCAGGACTAGCGGGATTGGCACAGATACGCAGTATTTT. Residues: CSAIRTSGIGTDTQYF.

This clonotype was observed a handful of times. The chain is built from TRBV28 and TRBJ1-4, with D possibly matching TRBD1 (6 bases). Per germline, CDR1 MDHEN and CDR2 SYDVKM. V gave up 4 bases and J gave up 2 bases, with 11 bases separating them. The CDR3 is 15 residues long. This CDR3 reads CASSSGGPTNEKLFF. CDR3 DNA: TGTGCCAGCAGTTCTGGGGGGCCGACTAATGAAAAACTGTTTTTT. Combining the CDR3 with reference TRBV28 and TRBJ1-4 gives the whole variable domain DVKVTQSSRYLVKRTGEKVFLECVQDMDHENMFWYRQDPGLGLRLIYFSYDVKMKEKGDIPEGYSVSREKKERFSLILESASTNQTSMYLCASSSGGPTNEKLFFGSGTQLSVL.

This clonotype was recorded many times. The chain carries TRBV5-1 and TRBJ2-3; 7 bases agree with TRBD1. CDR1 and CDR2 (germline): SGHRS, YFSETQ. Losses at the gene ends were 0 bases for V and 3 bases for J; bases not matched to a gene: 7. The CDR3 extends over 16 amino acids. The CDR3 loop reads CASSLGDRVGTDTQYF. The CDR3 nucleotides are TGCGCCAGCAGCTTGGGCGACAGGGTAGGGACAGATACGCAGTATTTT.

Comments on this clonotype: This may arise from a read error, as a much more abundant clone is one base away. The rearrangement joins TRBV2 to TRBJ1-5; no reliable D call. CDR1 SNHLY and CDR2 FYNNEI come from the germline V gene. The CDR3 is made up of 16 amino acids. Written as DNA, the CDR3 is TGTGCCAGCAGTGCGATCCAGAGCAATAGCAGTCAGCCCCAGCATTTT. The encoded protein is CASSAIQSNSSQPQHF.

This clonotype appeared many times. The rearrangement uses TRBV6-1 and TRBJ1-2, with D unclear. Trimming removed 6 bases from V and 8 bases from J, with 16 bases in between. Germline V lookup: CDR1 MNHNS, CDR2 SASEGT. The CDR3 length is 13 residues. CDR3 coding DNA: TGTGCCAGCAGGGATTACCGGGAAGGAGGCTACACCTTC. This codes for CASRDYREGGYTF.